The 3 T cell receptor beta chains given below trace back to one sample, sequenced in a study of blood T cells in healthy people across ages. For the second PCR, which ran for 7 to 11 cycles, a sample-barcoded 5' primer and a J-beta primer mix were used. TCRdb redid the calling of the 5' RACE reads with MiXCR, one entry per CDR3 protein. Of about 1.8 million distinct CDR3 sequences in the sample, about 49% are singletons; the top ten hold less than 2.5%. The sample taken for sequencing was blood. Receptors originate from a woman in her forties in good health.

The chain joins TRBV6-6 to TRBJ2-7, with 7 bases matching TRBD1. CDR1 is MNHNY, CDR2 SVGAGI, per germline (reference sequence). This CDR3 contains 16 residues. Trimming removed 6 bases from V and 4 bases from J; junction bases left unmatched: 15. The CDR3 nucleotides read TGTGCCAGCAGATTTACCTCCGGACAGGTAAATTACGAGCAGTACTTC. Residues: CASRFTSGQVNYEQYF.

The chain employs TRBV24-1 and TRBJ1-5; no clear D. Trimming took 9 bases from V and 0 from J, leaving 11 bases between them. The CDR3 has 14 amino acids. Germline V gives CDR1 KGHDR, CDR2 SFDVKD. The CDR3 DNA is TGTGCCACCCAAATGGGAGGTAGCAATCAGCCCCAGCATTTT. This encodes CATQMGGSNQPQHF.

This clonotype has just a few counts. The V call is TRBV9, the J call TRBJ1-2; D unclear. V gave up 3 bases and J gave up 1 base, with 10 bases separating them. CDR1 SGDLS and CDR2 YYNGEE come from the germline V gene. The CDR3 has 14 residues. The CDR3 coding sequence is TGTGCCAGCAGCGGCGCCCGCAGTAACTATGGCTACACCTTC. Translated: CASSGARSNYGYTF.